This is a list of T cell receptor beta chains from one sample in a study of T cell responses to AZD1222 COVID-19 vaccine. Profiling relied on immunoSEQ multiplex PCR, and the TCRdb table lists in-frame clones only, not all of them. The sample holds approximately 43,000 clones, about 91% seen once. The sample consisted of peripheral blood, taken 28 days after the second AZD1222 dose. The receptor source for this set is an adult who received the AZD1222 COVID-19 vaccine. Both conserved end residues are part of each CDR3. Each record gives: D gene, J gene, clone size, V gene, CDR3 DNA, CDR3 protein. The D gene is left open where the match is weak. Size is stated for part of the rows, as once, few or many counts, or as a class when the clone is expanded.

TRBD1 | TRBJ1-6 | - | TRBV10-3 | TGTGCCATCAACGGACAGGGCACGGGTTCACCCCTCCACTTT | CAINGQGTGSPLHF
- | TRBJ1-3 | few | TRBV9 | TGTGCCAGCAGCGAATCGACTCCGGGACACCAAACCTCTGGGGACACCATATATTTT | CASSESTPGHQTSGDTIYF
- | TRBJ2-7 | - | TRBV6-5 | TGTGCCAGCAGCCCGGGACCAGGGCGGGAGCAGTACTTC | CASSPGPGREQYF
- | TRBJ2-2 | - | TRBV7-9 | TGTGCCAGCAGCTTAATTCCGAACACCGGGGAGCTGTTTTTT | CASSLIPNTGELFF
TRBD2 | TRBJ2-5 | - | TRBV10-3 | TGTGCCATCAGTGAGGAGGCTAGGGCTAGCGGGAGTCTAGAGACCCAGTACTTC | CAISEEARASGSLETQYF
TRBD1 | TRBJ1-1 | - | TRBV2 | TGTGCCAGCAGTGCCGACAGGGTCGGCACTGAAGCTTTCTTT | CASSADRVGTEAFF
TRBD1 | TRBJ1-2 | - | TRBV25-1 | TGTGCCAGCAGCCTAGGACAGGGGGGCAGCTACACCTTC | CASSLGQGGSYTF
- | TRBJ1-2 | - | TRBV6-1 | TGTGCCAGCAGTGAATTGTGGTCCTTTAACTATGGCTACACCTTC | CASSELWSFNYGYTF
- | TRBJ1-5 | - | TRBV7-9 | TGTGCCAGCAGCTCCCACTTTGGGCAATATAGCAATCAGCCCCAGCATTTT | CASSSHFGQYSNQPQHF
TRBD1 | TRBJ1-6 | - | TRBV4-1 | TGCGCCAGCAGCCAAGATGGCAGGGGGCACAATTCACCCCTCCACTTT | CASSQDGRGHNSPLHF
- | TRBJ1-4 | - | TRBV25-1 | TGTGCCAGCAGTCCCACCGGGTGGGCTAATGAAAAACTGTTTTTT | CASSPTGWANEKLFF
TRBD2 | TRBJ2-5 | - | TRBV7-8 | TGTGCCAGCAGCTTAGGCGGGAGCGAGACCCAGTACTTC | CASSLGGSETQYF
- | TRBJ1-4 | few | TRBV4-2 | TGTGCCAGCAGCCAAGATGGCGGTAATGAAAAACTGTTTTTT | CASSQDGGNEKLFF
- | TRBJ2-2 | - | TRBV27 | TGTGCCAGCAGTCCCCTGCCGGGTGTGGGGGGCGGGGAGCTGTTTTTT | CASSPLPGVGGGELFF
- | TRBJ2-1 | - | TRBV6-2/TRBV6-3 | TGTGCCAGCAGTTACGCTATCGTCGGATTCCACAATGAGCAGTTCTTC | CASSYAIVGFHNEQFF
TRBD1 | TRBJ2-5 | - | TRBV4-3 | TGCGCCAGCAGCCAAGGCGCCCTCGGACAGGGTGAGACCCAGTACTTC | CASSQGALGQGETQYF
- | TRBJ2-7 | once | TRBV12-3/TRBV12-4 | TGTGCCAGCAGTGTTTTCGGGTTGGGCGAGCAGTACTTC | CASSVFGLGEQYF
- | TRBJ1-5 | once | TRBV2 | TGTGCCAGCAGTGGAGGCTTTAGCAATCAGCCCCAGCATTTT | CASSGGFSNQPQHF
TRBD1 | TRBJ2-7 | - | TRBV27 | TGTGCCAGCAGAACCCGCACCTGGGACAGGGGGGCATACGAGCAGTACTTC | CASRTRTWDRGAYEQYF
TRBD1 | TRBJ1-2 | - | TRBV5-1 | TGCGCCAGCAGCCAACCACAGGGGGACGGGAACTATGGCTACACCTTC | CASSQPQGDGNYGYTF
- | TRBJ1-1 | - | TRBV6-1 | TGTGCCAGCAGTGAACAAGGGCGTCCGGGAGCTTTCTTT | CASSEQGRPGAFF
TRBD1 | TRBJ2-5 | - | TRBV7-2 | TGTGCCAGCAGCTTAGTGGGCCGACAGGGACAAGAGACCCAGTACTTC | CASSLVGRQGQETQYF
TRBD2 | TRBJ2-7 | - | TRBV19 | TGTGCCAGTAGTACCACCCCGGGACTAGCGGGAAGGTTCTACGAGCAGTACTTC | CASSTTPGLAGRFYEQYF
- | TRBJ1-2 | - | TRBV9 | TGTGCCAGCAGCGTAGGCGGTGAAGGCGCAGCCAACTATGGCTACACCTTC | CASSVGGEGAANYGYTF
TRBD1 | TRBJ2-7 | - | TRBV11-3 | TGTGCCAGCAGCTTGGGACAGGCAGCCCACGAGCAGTACTTC | CASSLGQAAHEQYF
- | TRBJ2-1 | - | TRBV29-1 | TGCAGCGTTGACAGCCCCAACAATGAGCAGTTCTTC | CSVDSPNNEQFF
TRBD1 | TRBJ2-7 | - | TRBV5-1 | TGCGCCAGCAGCTCTAGGGGGACAGGGGAAGAGCAGTACTTC | CASSSRGTGEEQYF
TRBD1 | TRBJ1-3 | - | TRBV6-5 | TGTGCCAGCAGGCCCGTGACAGGGGGAGGAAACACCATATATTTT | CASRPVTGGGNTIYF
- | TRBJ2-6 | - | TRBV6-5 | TGTGCCAGCAGACCGGGCTCGGGGGGGGCCAACGTCCTGACTTTC | CASRPGSGGANVLTF
TRBD1 | TRBJ2-3 | - | TRBV30 | TGTGCCTGGGGTCAAGTTGTGGGCAGGGGGCTTGGAGATACGCAGTATTTT | CAWGQVVGRGLGDTQYF
- | TRBJ2-6 | - | TRBV9 | TGTGCCAGCAGCCCCGGGGAGGGGGTCCCCTCTGGGGCCAACGTCCTGACTTTC | CASSPGEGVPSGANVLTF
- | TRBJ2-1 | - | TRBV6-5 | TGTGCCAGCAGCGCAAGGTGGAATGAGCAGTTCTTC | CASSARWNEQFF
- | TRBJ2-6 | - | TRBV19 | TGTGCCAGTAGGCTATGGTTAGAGGCCGTCCTGACTTTC | CASRLWLEAVLTF
TRBD2 | TRBJ2-7 | - | TRBV7-2 | TGTGCCAGCAGCGCGACTAGCGGGTATTACGAGCAGTACTTC | CASSATSGYYEQYF
TRBD1 | TRBJ1-5 | once | TRBV19 | TGTGCCAGTAGTATCCAAGGGGGCGCGGGCGGTCCGGGTCAGCCCCAGCATTTT | CASSIQGGAGGPGQPQHF
TRBD1 | TRBJ1-5 | few | TRBV5-5 | TGTGCCAGCAGCCTCCAACCGACAGGGTTCAATCAGCCCCAGCATTTT | CASSLQPTGFNQPQHF
- | TRBJ1-3 | - | TRBV13 | TGTGCCAGCAGCTTGACGGGGGCTGGAAACACCATATATTTT | CASSLTGAGNTIYF
- | TRBJ2-1 | few | TRBV5-4 | TGTGCCAGCAGCTTGGGGGGTGAGCAGTTCTTC | CASSLGGEQFF
- | TRBJ1-2 | - | TRBV6-5 | TGTGCCAGCAGTCAAACCGGGACCTATACAGATGGCTACACCTTC | CASSQTGTYTDGYTF
- | TRBJ2-1 | - | TRBV5-1 | TGCGCCAGCAGCTTGCAAGGCCGGGATCACGATGAGCAGTTCTTC | CASSLQGRDHDEQFF
- | TRBJ2-2 | - | TRBV5-1 | TGCGCCAGCGGGCTACAGGCGAACACCGGGGAGCTGTTTTTT | CASGLQANTGELFF
- | TRBJ2-1 | - | TRBV3-1/TRBV3-2 | TGTGCCAGCAGCCAAGTCCGGGCCCAGGGCAATGAGCAGTTCTTC | CASSQVRAQGNEQFF
- | TRBJ2-7 | - | TRBV7-9 | TGTGCCAGCAGCCCGACCGCGTGGGAGCAGTACTTC | CASSPTAWEQYF
- | TRBJ2-1 | - | TRBV27 | TGTGCCAGCAGGAGAGAAACGAGTGAGCAGTTCTTC | CASRRETSEQFF
- | TRBJ2-2 | - | TRBV2 | TGTGCCAGCGGGTCGTATATCACCGGGGAGCTGTTTTTT | CASGSYITGELFF
- | TRBJ2-7 | - | TRBV3-1/TRBV3-2 | TGTGCCAGCAGTCAGGAGTACGAGCAGTACTTC | CASSQEYEQYF
TRBD2 | TRBJ2-1 | few | TRBV5-1 | TGCGCCAGCAGCAATGGACTAGCGGGAGCAGAGCAGTTCTTC | CASSNGLAGAEQFF
- | TRBJ1-4 | - | TRBV27 | TGTGCCAGCAGGGGGGCGGGTGAAAAACTGTTTTTT | CASRGAGEKLFF
- | TRBJ2-7 | - | TRBV10-3 | TGTGCCATCACCCGGGGTCCCTCCTACGAGCAGTACTTC | CAITRGPSYEQYF
TRBD2 | TRBJ2-5 | - | TRBV6-5 | TGTGCCAGCAGCGGACTAGCGGGGGGACAAGAGACCCAGTACTTC | CASSGLAGGQETQYF
TRBD2 | TRBJ2-7 | - | TRBV6-6 | TGTGCCAGCAGTTACGGCGGGGGGGCGTCCTACGAGCAGTACTTC | CASSYGGGASYEQYF
- | TRBJ1-2 | - | TRBV2 | TGTGCCAGCAGCTCAGGGGCGGGAGTCTATGGCTACACCTTC | CASSSGAGVYGYTF
TRBD2 | TRBJ2-7 | - | TRBV7-9 | TGTGCCAGCAGCCCAGCGGGATGGTACGAGCAGTACTTC | CASSPAGWYEQYF
TRBD1 | TRBJ1-2 | - | TRBV5-1 | TGCGCCAGCAGCTTGGTGCAGGGGGCCTTCACCTTC | CASSLVQGAFTF